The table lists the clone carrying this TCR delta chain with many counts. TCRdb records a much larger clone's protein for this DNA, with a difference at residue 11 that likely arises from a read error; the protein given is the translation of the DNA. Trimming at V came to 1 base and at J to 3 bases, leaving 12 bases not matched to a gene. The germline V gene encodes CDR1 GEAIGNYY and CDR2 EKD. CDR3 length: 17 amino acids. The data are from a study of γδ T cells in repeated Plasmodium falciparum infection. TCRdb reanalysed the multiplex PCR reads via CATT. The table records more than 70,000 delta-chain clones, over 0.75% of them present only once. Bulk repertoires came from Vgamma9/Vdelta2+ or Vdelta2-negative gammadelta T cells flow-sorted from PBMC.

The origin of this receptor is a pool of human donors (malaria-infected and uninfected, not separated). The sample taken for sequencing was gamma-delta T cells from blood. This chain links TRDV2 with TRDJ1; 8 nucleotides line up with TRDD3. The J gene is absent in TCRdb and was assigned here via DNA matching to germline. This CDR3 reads CACDTLLSGDRSDKLIF. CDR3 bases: TGTGCCTGTGACACTCTCTTATCGGGGGATAGGTCCGATAAACTCATCTTT.